The 14 T cell receptor beta chains below come from one sample, sequenced in a study of tumour-infiltrating T cells in Burkitt lymphoma. Assay used: immunoSEQ multiplex PCR; TCRdb lists only in-frame clones, some missing. This table holds 1,200 or so clones, roughly 12% found once. The material sequenced was tumor tissue. The origin of the receptors is a human donor with Burkitt lymphoma.

V and J are TRBV29-1 and TRBJ2-1, with 9 bases aligning to TRBD2. CDR3 length equals 15 residues. After removal of 7 bases from V and 7 bases from J, the junction contained 14 bases not matched to a gene. Germline-derived CDR1 and CDR2 are SQVTM and ANQGSEA. CDR3: CSAGGGASGKNEQFF. For the CDR3, the DNA is TGCAGCGCGGGGGGGGGCGCTAGCGGGAAGAATGAGCAGTTCTTC.

The table lists this clone with a few counts. This chain joins TRBV6-5 and TRBJ1-3; possible D gene TRBD1, 5 bases. V dropped 7 bases and J dropped 2 bases, with 9 bases sitting between them. The CDR3 sequence is 13 residues long. CDR1 and CDR2 from the germline V gene are MNHEY and SVGAGI. The CDR3 DNA is TGTGCCAGCAAGGCGGGGGCTGGAAACACCATATATTTT. This sequence encodes CASKAGAGNTIYF.

This clone showed up just a few times. The gene calls are TRBV5-6 and TRBJ2-7, with 10 bases matching TRBD1. The CDR3 length is 14 residues. V lost 5 bases and J lost 2; bases outside the gene matches: 4. Germline V gene lookup returns CDR1 SGHDT and CDR2 YYEEEE. DNA for the CDR3: TGTGCCAGCAGTTTCGGGACAGGGGCCTACGAGCAGTACTTC. Protein: CASSFGTGAYEQYF.

Written as DNA, the CDR3 is TGTGCCAGCAGCGAAGGGGAGGGTCCCTTCTACGAGCAGTACTTC. Translating it yields CASSEGEGPFYEQYF. The J gene is TRBJ2-7, the V gene TRBV9; 7 positions agree with TRBD2. CDR3 length: 15 residues. CDR1 is SGDLS and CDR2 is YYNGEE in the germline V gene. The V and J ends lost 3 bases and 3 bases, in that order; junction bases with no gene match: 9.

This clone appeared a few times. V and J are TRBV4-3 and TRBJ2-1, with 9 bases that match TRBD2. The germline CDR1 and CDR2 sequences are LGHNA and YSLEER. Trimming cost V 5 bases and J 3 bases; bases outside gene matches: 5. CDR3 length equals 15 residues. The CDR3 region has the DNA TGCGCCAGCAGCGCCCGGCGGGAGGGCTACAATGAGCAGTTCTTC. Translating gives CASSARREGYNEQFF.

This clone was detected a few times. The chain couples TRBV5-5 to TRBJ1-2; no firm D call. CDR3 length: 13 amino acids. Per the germline V gene, CDR1 is SGHKS and CDR2 is YYEKEE (reference sequence). V was shortened by 4 bases and J by 2 bases, with 9 bases between the two germline ends. CDR3 sequence: CASSVDMNYGYTF. The CDR3 DNA reads TGTGCCAGCAGCGTAGACATGAACTATGGCTACACCTTC.

This clone was counted a few times. V is TRBV18 and J is TRBJ2-1; D is undetermined. CDR3 length: 12 amino acids. The V gene lost 3 bases and the J gene lost 10 bases, with 10 bases spanning the gap. CDR1 is KGHSH, CDR2 LQKENI, per germline. This CDR3 reads CASSPGFEEQFF. The CDR3 region has the DNA TGTGCCAGCTCACCGGGATTCGAAGAGCAGTTCTTC.

This chain connects TRBV2 to TRBJ2-6, with a weak D call TRBD1 (5 bases). Trimming removed 3 bases at V and 4 bases at J, with 16 bases between. Germline CDR1 and CDR2: SNHLY and FYNNEI. This CDR3 has 17 amino acids. CDR3 sequence (DNA): TGTGCCAGCAGTGAGGGGAAGGGCAGGGCGGGGGCCAACGTCCTGACTTTC. Translating it yields CASSEGKGRAGANVLTF. The whole variable domain, filled in from reference TRBV2 and TRBJ2-6, reads EPEVTQTPSHQVTQMGQEVILRCVPISNHLYFYWYRQILGQKVEFLVSFYNNEISEKSEIFDDQFSVERPDGSNFTLKIRSTKLEDSAMYFCASSEGKGRAGANVLTFGAGSRLTVL.

A remark on this clone: A much more abundant neighbour one base away suggests this may be a read error. This CDR3 is also generated by other DNA sequences in the sample. The chain couples TRBV2 to TRBJ2-7; 7 bases align to TRBD1. Germline V lookup: CDR1 SNHLY, CDR2 FYNNEI. This CDR3 is 17 amino acids long. CDR3 residues: CASSTWTGELNDYEQYF. In DNA form, the CDR3 reads TGTGCCAGCAGCACATGGACAGGCGAACTCAATGACTACGAGCAGTACTTT.

In this sample, this clone turned up a few times. A read error may produce the germline difference seen at one junction end. The chain links TRBV5-1 to TRBJ1-2, with D hard to call. CDR1 SGHRS and CDR2 YFSETQ come from the germline V gene. The CDR3 loop spans 11 amino acids. The DNA for the CDR3 is TGCGCCAGCAGCTCCCAAAATGGCTATACCTTC. It codes for CASSSQNGYTF.

This clone has only a few counts. The chain couples TRBV14 to TRBJ2-1; D gene unclear. With 2 bases removed from V and 1 base from J, the gap between germline ends came to 3 bases. In germline, CDR1 is SGHDN, CDR2 FVKESK. The length of the CDR3 is 13 residues. The CDR3 coding sequence is TGTGCCAGCAGCCAAAAATCCTACAATGAGCAGTTCTTC. It specifies CASSQKSYNEQFF.

This clone occurred a few times. This chain uses TRBV15 with TRBJ2-1; D is possibly TRBD1 (6 bases). The CDR3 is 15 residues long. V lost 5 bases and J lost 0, with 11 bases in between. Germline values: CDR1 LNHNV, CDR2 YYDKDF (reference sequence). CDR3 coding DNA: TGTGCCACCAGCCCGGACAGTCCCTCCTACAATGAGCAGTTCTTC. It yields the protein CATSPDSPSYNEQFF.

The chain recombines TRBV4-3 with TRBJ2-1, with unresolved D. Germline V CDR1 and CDR2: LGHNA, YSLEER. V shed 0 bases and J shed 3 bases, with 9 bases lying between them. The CDR3 consists of 15 residues. CDR3 amino acids: CASSQDGIGYNEQFF. CDR3 bases: TGCGCCAGCAGCCAAGATGGGATAGGCTACAATGAGCAGTTCTTC.

Only a few counts were recorded for this clone. One junction end disagrees with the germline gene, perhaps due to a read error. This CDR3 is also generated by other DNA sequences in the sample. The V and J genes are TRBV9 and TRBJ2-7, with a weak D call TRBD2 (5 bases). This CDR3 has 13 amino acids. Per germline, CDR1 SGDLS and CDR2 YYNGEE. CDR3 residues: CASSVSPNGEQYF. In nucleotides, the CDR3 is TGTGCCAGCAGCGTTAGCCCTAATGGGGAGCAGTACTTT.